This TCR beta chain was recorded in a study of T-cell memory formation after mild COVID-19. Study information: TCR clusters largely stayed donor specific. General study points: Day 15 to 85 contractors were CD4/CD8 balanced; later expanders leaned CD4+. There were some responding clones in pre-infection memory, which suggested that cross-reactive memory had joined.

Employing constant-segment primers, 5'RACE generated TCR alpha and TCR beta cDNA libraries bearing sample barcodes and UMIs. TCRdb fed the 5' RACE reads into MiXCR, producing one record per CDR3 protein. Among approximately 410,000 distinct CDR3 sequences, roughly a quarter were seen once, and the ten largest hold over 10%. The CDR3 has 14 amino acids. Trimming at V came to 1 base and at J to 8 bases, leaving 5 bases not matched to a gene. Germline loops: CDR1 SGHVS, CDR2 FNYEAQ. With regard to this clonotype: Its antigen is unidentified.

The chain uses TRBV7-6 and TRBJ2-1; the match to TRBD2 covers 7 bases. The receptor was derived from an adult woman who had mild COVID-19 (a few samples of this study predate the infection). Cell type and time point are not known. Specimen: PBMCs or a T cell subset sorted from them (not recorded which). The CDR3 sequence is CASSLGAGAHEQFF. The CDR3, as DNA: TGTGCCAGCAGCTTAGGCGCGGGAGCCCATGAGCAGTTCTTC.